Here is one T cell receptor (beta chain) with its context. This clone was found a few times. The antigen this receptor binds is unknown. No base quality values were provided; no much bigger clone lies one nucleotide off. The germline V gene (reference sequence) sets CDR1 to GTSNPN and CDR2 to SVGIG. The CDR3, cysteine through phenylalanine, is 11 amino acids long. This entry keeps only the CDR3 DNA: 33 bases, framed from base 1. V and J lose 5 bases and 4 bases, and a span of 8 bases separates them. The immunoSEQ Assay, a bias-controlled multiplex PCR, was used to amplify TCRbeta CDR3 regions from genomic DNA. As for the authors' bioinformatics: Nucleated cell counts per sample were estimated from amplification of reference gene primers within the assay. To quantify the absolute abundance of each unique TCRbeta CDR3 rearrangement, sequence reads were collapsed and filtered. For each sample, productive Simpson clonality was calculated by taking the square root of Simpson's diversity index across productive rearrangements. This immuneACCESS table, as held by TCRdb, lists in-frame sequences with V and J called but not all clones. Of the missing ones, under half trace to an unresolved V gene in checked studies; the others have no known cause. V and J calls plus clone size are reproduced from that table; the DNA served to infer D and trimming. The sample table contains fewer than 65,000 clones; only one count was recorded for 80% to 90% of them. The ten largest clones add up to roughly an eighth of the sample.

The data were obtained in a study of blood T cell repertoires in COVID-19 (dated by TCRdb to about 2020). Context from the whole study: The collaborator samples originated in the United States, Italy and Spain and spanned the acute and convalescent phases of COVID-19. The material from the prospective study consisted of cDNA or gDNA derived from T cells, B-cell-depleted T cells, or PBMCs. Deeply sampled blood TCRbeta repertoires from subjects exposed to, actively infected with, or recovered from COVID-19 were included in the dataset. A freely available public database, intended as a resource for researchers studying the immune response to SARS-CoV-2, is where the repertoires were released. Samples came from the ongoing ImmuneRACE study (first 160 participants) plus 1,254 subjects from 6 global collaborators. A de-identified subject ID, COVID-19 status, age in years and sex were almost always included in the sample metadata. Where HLA class I and class II types were available, the types were taken from metadata supplied by the sample provider, not from assay-based typing.

Study-wide findings and limitations: How much clinical and demographic metadata was included differed by source and by participant, and the metadata was provided uncurated.

Collaborating institutions collected whole blood in K2EDTA tubes following their own protocols. For TCRbeta analysis, collaborators shipped samples in one of three forms: frozen whole blood, isolated PBMCs, or DNA extracted from either of those sample types. The chain is assembled from TRBV30 and TRBJ1-2; too little of a D gene remains to name it. Sequences were obtained from peripheral blood. This receptor was identified in a human donor in a cohort sampled during active COVID-19. The CDR3 region reads CAWEVSYGYTF. The DNA is TGTGCCTGGGAAGTGAGCTATGGCTACACCTTC.